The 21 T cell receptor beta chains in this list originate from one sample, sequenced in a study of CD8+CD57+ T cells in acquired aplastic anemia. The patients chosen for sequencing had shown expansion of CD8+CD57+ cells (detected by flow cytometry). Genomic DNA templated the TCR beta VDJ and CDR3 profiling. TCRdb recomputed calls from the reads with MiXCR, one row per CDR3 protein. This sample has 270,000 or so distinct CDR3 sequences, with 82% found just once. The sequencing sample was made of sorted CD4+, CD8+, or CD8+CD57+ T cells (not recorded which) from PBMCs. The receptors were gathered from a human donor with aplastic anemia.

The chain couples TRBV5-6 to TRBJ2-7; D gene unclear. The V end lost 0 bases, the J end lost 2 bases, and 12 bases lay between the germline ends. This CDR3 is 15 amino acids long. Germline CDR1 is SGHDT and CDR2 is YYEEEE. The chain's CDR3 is CASSLARNAAYEQYF. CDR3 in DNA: TGTGCCAGCAGCTTGGCCAGAAACGCGGCCTACGAGCAGTACTTC.

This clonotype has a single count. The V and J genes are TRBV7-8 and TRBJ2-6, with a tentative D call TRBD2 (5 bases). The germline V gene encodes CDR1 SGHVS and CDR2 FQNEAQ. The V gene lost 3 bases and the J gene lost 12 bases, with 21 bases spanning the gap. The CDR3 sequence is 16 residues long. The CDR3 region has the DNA TGTGCCAGCAGCTTGGCGGGTGGCTCCGGGGATGGCGTCCTGACTTTC. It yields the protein CASSLAGGSGDGVLTF.

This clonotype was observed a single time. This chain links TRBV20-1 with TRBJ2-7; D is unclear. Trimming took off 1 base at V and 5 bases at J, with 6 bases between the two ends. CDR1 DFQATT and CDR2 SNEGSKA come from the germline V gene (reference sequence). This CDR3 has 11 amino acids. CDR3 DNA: TGCAGTGCTAGAGGGAGCGACGAGCAGTACTTC. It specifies CSARGSDEQYF.

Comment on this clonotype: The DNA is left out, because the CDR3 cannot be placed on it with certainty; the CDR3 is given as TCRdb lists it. CDR3 in amino acids: CASSFLGGLAQAHQFF. This chain connects TRBV7-4 to TRBJ2-1; TRBD1 is the table's D call and was not checked against the DNA. The CDR3 spans 16 amino acids, including both terminal residues. CDR1 is SGHVT, CDR2 SQSDAQ, per germline.

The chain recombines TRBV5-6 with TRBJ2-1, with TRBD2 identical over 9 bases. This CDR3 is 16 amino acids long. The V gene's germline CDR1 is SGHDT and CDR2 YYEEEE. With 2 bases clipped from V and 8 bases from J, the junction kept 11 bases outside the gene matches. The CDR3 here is CASSFRRSGGSDEQFF. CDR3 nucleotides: TGTGCCAGCAGCTTTCGGCGGAGCGGGGGGAGCGATGAGCAGTTCTTC.

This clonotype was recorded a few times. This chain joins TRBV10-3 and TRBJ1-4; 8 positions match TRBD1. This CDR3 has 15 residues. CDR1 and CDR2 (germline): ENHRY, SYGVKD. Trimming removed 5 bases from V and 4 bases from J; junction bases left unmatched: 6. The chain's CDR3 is CAISPGQGDNEKLFF. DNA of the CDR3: TGTGCCATCAGTCCAGGACAGGGAGATAATGAAAAACTGTTTTTT.

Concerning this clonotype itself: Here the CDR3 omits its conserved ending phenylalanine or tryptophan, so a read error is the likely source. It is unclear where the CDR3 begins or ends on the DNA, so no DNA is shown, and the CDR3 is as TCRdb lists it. CDR3 in amino acids: CASSHPVTSGRDV. V gene TRBV7-9 combines with J gene TRBJ2-3; TRBD2, the D gene given by the table, was not confirmed from the DNA. The CDR3 totals 13 residues, both ends included. Germline V CDR1 and CDR2: SEHNR, FQNEAQ (reference sequence).

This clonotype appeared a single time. The CDR3 bases are TGTGCCAGCGCCTTTGAGACAGACGATACAGCCCTTCCCTACGAGCAGTACGTC. This sequence encodes CASAFETDDTALPYEQYV. V usage is TRBV12-5 and J usage is TRBJ2-7; possible D gene TRBD1, 5 bases. The CDR3 loop spans 18 amino acids. CDR1 LGHNT and CDR2 FRNRAP come from the germline V gene.

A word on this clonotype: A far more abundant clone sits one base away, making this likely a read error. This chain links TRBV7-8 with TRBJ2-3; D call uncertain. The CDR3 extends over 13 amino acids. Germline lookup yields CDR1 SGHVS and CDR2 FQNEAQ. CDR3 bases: TGTGCCAGCAGCTTAGCGAGAGGTCCCGATACGCATTTT. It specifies CASSLARGPDTHF.

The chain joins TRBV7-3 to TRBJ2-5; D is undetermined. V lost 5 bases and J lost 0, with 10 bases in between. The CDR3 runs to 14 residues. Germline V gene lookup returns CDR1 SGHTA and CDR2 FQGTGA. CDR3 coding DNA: TGTGCCAGCAGCCCGACGGAATACCAAGAGACCCAGTACTTC. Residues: CASSPTEYQETQYF.

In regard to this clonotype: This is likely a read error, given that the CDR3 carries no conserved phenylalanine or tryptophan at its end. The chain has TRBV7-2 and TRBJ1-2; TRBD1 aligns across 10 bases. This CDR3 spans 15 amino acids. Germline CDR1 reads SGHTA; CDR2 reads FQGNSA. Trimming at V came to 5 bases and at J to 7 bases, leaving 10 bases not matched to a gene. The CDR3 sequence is CASSLTGGAFCGYTL. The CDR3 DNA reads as TGTGCCAGCAGCCTGACAGGGGGCGCCTTCTGTGGCTACACCCTC.

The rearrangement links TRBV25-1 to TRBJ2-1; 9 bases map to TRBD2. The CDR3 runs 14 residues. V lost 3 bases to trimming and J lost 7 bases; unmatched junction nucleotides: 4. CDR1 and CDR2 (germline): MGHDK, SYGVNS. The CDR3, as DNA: TGTGCCAGCAGTGAGGGGACTAGCCGAAATGAGCAGTTCTTC. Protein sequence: CASSEGTSRNEQFF. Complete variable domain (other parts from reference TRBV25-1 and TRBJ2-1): EADIYQTPRYLVIGTGKKITLECSQTMGHDKMYWYQQDPGMELHLIHYSYGVNSTEKGDLSSESTVSRIRTEHFPLTLESARPSHTSQYLCASSEGTSRNEQFFGPGTRLTVL.

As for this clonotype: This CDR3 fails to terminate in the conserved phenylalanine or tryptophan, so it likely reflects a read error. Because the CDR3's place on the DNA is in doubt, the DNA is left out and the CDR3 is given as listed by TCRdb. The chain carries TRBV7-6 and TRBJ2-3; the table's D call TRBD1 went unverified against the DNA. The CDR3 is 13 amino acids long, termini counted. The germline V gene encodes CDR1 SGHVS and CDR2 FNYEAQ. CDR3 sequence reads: CASSLGRGPNTEA.

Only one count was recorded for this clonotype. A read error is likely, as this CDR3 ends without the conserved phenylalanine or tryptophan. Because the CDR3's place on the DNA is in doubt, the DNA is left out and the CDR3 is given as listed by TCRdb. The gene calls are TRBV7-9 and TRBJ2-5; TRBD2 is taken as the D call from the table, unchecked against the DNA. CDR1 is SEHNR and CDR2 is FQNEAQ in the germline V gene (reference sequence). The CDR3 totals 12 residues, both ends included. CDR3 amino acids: CAGRLAREGKYG.

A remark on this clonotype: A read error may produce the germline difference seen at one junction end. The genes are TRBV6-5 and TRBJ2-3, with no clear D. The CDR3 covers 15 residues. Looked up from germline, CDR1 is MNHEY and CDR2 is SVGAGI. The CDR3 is CAGSYPWDITDTQYF. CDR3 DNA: TGTGCCGGCAGTTACCCTTGGGATATCACAGATACGCAGTATTTT.

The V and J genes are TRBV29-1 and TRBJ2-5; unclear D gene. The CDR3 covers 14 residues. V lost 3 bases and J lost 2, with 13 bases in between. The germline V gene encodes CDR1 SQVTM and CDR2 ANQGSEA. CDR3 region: CSVEGVGVQETQYF. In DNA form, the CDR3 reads TGCAGCGTTGAGGGTGTTGGGGTACAAGAGACCCAGTACTTC.

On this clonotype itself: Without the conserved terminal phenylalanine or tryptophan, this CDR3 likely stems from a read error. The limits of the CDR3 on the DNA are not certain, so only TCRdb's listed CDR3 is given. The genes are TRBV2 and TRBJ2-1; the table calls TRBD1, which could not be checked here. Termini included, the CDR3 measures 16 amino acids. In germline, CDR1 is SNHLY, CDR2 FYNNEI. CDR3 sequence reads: CASGDGGAGTQYEESG.

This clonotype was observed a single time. CDR3 in amino acids: CASSLPRTRNTETQYF. The CDR3 coding sequence is TGTGCCAGCAGCTTACCTCGGACGCGCAACACTGAGACCCAGTACTTC. The chain combines TRBV7-9 with TRBJ2-5; D not resolved. Germline V CDR1 and CDR2: SEHNR, FQNEAQ (reference sequence). This CDR3 comprises 16 residues. Trimming stripped 2 bases from V and 5 bases from J, with 18 bases between.

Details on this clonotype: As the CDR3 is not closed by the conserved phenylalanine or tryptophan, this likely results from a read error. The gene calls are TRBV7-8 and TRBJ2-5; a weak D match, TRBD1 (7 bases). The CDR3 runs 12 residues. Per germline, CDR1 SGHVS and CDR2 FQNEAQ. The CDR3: CAGRGAGGTQYL. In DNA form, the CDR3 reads TGTGCCGGCAGGGGGGCTGGAGGGACCCAGTACCTC.

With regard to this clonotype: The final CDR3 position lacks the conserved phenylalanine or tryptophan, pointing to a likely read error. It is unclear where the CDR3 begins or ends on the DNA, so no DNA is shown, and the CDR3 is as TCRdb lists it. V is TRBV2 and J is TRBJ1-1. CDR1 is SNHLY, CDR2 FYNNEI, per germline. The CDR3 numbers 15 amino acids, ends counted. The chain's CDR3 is CASGDRGTMTHYSVS.

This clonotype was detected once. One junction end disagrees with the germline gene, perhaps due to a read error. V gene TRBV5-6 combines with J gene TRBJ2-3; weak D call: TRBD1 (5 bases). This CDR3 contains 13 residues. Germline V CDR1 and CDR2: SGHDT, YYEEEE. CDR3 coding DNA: TGTGCCAGCAGCTCAACAGGAGAAGATACGCAGTGTTTT. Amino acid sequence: CASSSTGEDTQCF.